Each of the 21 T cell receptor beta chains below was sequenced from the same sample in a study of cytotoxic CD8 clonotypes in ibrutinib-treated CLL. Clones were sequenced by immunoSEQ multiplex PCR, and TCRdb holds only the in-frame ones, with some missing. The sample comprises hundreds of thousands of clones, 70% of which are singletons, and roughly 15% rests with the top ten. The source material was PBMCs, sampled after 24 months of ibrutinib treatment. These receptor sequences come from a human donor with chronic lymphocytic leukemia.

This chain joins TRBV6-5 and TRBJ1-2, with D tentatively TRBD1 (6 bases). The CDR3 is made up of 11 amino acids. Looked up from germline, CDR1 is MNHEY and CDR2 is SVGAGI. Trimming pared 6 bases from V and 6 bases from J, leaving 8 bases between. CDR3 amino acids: CASRGGDGYTF. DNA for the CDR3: TGTGCCAGCAGAGGGGGGGATGGCTACACCTTC.

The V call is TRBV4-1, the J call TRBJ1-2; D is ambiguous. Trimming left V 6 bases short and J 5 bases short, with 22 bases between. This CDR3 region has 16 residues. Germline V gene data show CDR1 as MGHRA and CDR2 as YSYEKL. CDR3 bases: TGCGCCAGCAGTCCGGACCCCGTAGAACATGGATATGGCTACACCTTC. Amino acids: CASSPDPVEHGYGYTF.

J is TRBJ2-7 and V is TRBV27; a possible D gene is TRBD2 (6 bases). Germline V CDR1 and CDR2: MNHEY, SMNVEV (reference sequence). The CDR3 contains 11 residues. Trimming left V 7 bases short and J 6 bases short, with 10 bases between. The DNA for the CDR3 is TGTGCCAGCACCTCCGGGGGCGAGCAGTACTTC. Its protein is CASTSGGEQYF.

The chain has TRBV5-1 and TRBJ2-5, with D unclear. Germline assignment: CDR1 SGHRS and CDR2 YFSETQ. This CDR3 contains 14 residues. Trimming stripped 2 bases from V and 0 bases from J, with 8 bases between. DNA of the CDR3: TGCGCCAGCAGCTTTGGAAGGAACCAAGAGACCCAGTACTTC. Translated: CASSFGRNQETQYF.

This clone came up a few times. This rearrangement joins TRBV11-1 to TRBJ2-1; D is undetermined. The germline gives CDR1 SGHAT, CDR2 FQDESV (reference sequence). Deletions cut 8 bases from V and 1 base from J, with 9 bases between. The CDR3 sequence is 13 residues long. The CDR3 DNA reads TGTGCCAGCCAAGTAGGGTCCTACAATGAGCAGTTCTTC. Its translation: CASQVGSYNEQFF.

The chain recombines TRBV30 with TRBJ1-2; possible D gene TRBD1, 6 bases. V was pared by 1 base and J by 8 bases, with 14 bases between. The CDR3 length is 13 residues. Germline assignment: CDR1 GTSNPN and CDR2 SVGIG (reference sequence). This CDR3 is CAWSDGGPGGYTF. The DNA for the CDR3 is TGTGCCTGGAGTGATGGGGGGCCCGGCGGCTACACCTTC.

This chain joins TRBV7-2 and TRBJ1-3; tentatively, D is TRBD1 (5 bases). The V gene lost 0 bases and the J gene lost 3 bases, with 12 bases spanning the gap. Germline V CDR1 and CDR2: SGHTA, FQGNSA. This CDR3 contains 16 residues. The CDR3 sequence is CASSLAAAGFGNTIYF. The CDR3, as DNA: TGTGCCAGCAGCTTAGCCGCCGCAGGGTTTGGAAACACCATATATTTT.

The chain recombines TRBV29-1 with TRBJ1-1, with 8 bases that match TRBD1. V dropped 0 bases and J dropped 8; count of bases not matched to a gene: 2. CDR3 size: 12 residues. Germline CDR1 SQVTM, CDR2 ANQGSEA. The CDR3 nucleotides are TGCAGCGTTGAAGACAGGGGGCGAGAAGCTTTCTTT. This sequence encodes CSVEDRGREAFF.

CDR3 bases: TGTGCCAGCAGACTTGACAGTTCAACTAATGAAAAACTGTTTTTT. Amino acid sequence: CASRLDSSTNEKLFF. The rearrangement joins TRBV6-6 to TRBJ1-4, with TRBD1 as a possible D gene (5 bases). The CDR3 is 15 residues long. Trimming shortened V by 6 bases and J by 0 bases, and 11 bases separated the two germline ends. Germline lookup yields CDR1 MNHNY and CDR2 SVGAGI (reference sequence).

CDR3 residues: CSVEKSWKETQYF. The CDR3 nucleotides read TGCAGCGTTGAAAAGAGCTGGAAAGAGACCCAGTACTTC. The chain recombines TRBV29-1 with TRBJ2-5, with unresolved D. Trimming cost V 2 bases and J 3 bases, with 10 bases left between them. CDR1 and CDR2 from the germline V gene are SQVTM and ANQGSEA. CDR3 length equals 13 residues.

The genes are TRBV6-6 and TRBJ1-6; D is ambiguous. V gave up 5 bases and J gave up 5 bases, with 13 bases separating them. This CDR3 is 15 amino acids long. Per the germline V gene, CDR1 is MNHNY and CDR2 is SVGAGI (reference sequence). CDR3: CASSPLGGDNSPLHF. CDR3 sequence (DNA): TGTGCCAGCAGTCCGTTGGGCGGAGATAATTCACCCCTCCACTTT.

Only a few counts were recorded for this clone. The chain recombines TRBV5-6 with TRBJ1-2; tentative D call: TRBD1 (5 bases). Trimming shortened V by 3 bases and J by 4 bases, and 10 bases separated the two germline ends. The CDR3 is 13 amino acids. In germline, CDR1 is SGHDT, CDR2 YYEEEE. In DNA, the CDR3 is TGTGCCAGCAGCTCCCAGGGCAGCTATGGCTACACCTTC. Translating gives CASSSQGSYGYTF.

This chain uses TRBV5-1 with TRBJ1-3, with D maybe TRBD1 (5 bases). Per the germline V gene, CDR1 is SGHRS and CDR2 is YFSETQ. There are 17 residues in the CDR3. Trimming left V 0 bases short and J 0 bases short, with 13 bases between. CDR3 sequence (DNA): TGCGCCAGCAGCTTGGTACATCAGGGACTCTCTGGAAACACCATATATTTT. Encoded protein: CASSLVHQGLSGNTIYF.

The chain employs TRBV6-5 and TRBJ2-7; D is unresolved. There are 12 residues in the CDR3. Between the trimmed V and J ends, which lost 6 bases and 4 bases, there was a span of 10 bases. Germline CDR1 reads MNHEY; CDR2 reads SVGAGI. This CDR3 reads CASSSLRYEQYF. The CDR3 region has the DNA TGTGCCAGCAGCTCCCTCCGATACGAGCAGTACTTC.

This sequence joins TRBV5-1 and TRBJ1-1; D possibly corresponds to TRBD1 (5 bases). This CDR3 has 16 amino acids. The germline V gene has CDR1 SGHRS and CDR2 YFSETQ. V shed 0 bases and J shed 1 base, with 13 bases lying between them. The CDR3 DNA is TGCGCCAGCAGCTTGGCGGGGGGAGGGCGGAACACTGAAGCTTTCTTT. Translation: CASSLAGGGRNTEAFF.

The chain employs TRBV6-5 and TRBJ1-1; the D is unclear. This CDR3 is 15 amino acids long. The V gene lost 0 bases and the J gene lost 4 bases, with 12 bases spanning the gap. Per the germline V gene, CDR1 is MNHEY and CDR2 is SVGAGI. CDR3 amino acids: CASSYSIGLSTEAFF. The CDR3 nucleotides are TGTGCCAGCAGTTACTCGATCGGGCTGAGCACTGAAGCTTTCTTT.

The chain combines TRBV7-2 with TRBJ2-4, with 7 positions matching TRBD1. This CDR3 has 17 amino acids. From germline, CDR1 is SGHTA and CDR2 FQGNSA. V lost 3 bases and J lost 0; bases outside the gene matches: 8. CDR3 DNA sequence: TGTGCCAGCAGCTTCGCCGGGGACAGCCTAGCCAAAAACATTCAGTACTTC. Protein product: CASSFAGDSLAKNIQYF.

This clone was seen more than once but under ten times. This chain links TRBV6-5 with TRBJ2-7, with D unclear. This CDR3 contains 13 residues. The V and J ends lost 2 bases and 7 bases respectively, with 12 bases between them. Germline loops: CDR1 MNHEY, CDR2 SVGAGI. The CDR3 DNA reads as TGTGCCAGCAGTTACGACACCGTAGGGGAGCAGTACTTC. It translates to CASSYDTVGEQYF.

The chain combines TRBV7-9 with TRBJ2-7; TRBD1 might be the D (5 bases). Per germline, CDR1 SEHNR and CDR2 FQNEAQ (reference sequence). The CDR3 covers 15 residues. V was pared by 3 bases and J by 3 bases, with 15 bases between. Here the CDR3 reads CASSFQGSLGYEQYF. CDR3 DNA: TGTGCCAGCAGCTTCCAGGGAAGTTTAGGCTACGAGCAGTACTTC.

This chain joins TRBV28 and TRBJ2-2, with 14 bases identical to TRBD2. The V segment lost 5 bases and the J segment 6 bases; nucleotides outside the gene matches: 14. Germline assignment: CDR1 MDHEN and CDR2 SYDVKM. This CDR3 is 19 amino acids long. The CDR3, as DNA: TGTGCCAGCAGTAGGGACCAATTTAGACTAGCGGGAGGGCCCGGGGAGCTGTTTTTT. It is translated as CASSRDQFRLAGGPGELFF.

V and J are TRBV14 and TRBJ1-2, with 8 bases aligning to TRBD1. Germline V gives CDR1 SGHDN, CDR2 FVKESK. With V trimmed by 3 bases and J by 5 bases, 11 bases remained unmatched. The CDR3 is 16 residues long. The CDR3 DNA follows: TGTGCCAGCAGCCATAGTATCGGGACAGGACTTTATGGCTACACCTTC. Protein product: CASSHSIGTGLYGYTF.